Below, 17 T cell receptor beta chains from the same sample are listed, as sequenced in a study of CD8 T cells in ankylosing spondylitis. TCRdb re-called the 5' RACE reads through MiXCR, storing one row per CDR3 protein. In the table there are about 700,000 distinct CDR3 sequences, over 15% of which are singletons. General observations from the study: A motif of 7 to 9 highly homologous TCR beta variants was seen as apparently characteristic of ankylosing spondylitis blood.

These receptors' targets are unknown. The sequenced material came from blood, either unsorted or a sorted T cell fraction (not recorded which). All receptors come from a male donor with ankylosing spondylitis.

This clonotype was counted a few times. The genes are TRBV20-1 and TRBJ2-6; the match to TRBD1 covers 10 bases. This CDR3 contains 20 residues. V lost 3 bases and J lost 0; bases outside the gene matches: 14. Germline V gene lookup returns CDR1 DFQATT and CDR2 SNEGSKA (reference sequence). The DNA of the CDR3 is TGCAGTGCTAGCCGACAGGGGGCGCCGACAGTAGACTCTGGGGCCAACGTCCTGACTTTC. This gives the protein CSASRQGAPTVDSGANVLTF.

The J gene is TRBJ2-1, the V gene TRBV20-1; 9 nucleotides agree with TRBD2. CDR3 length equals 16 residues. CDR1 is DFQATT, CDR2 SNEGSKA, per germline (reference sequence). The V gene end was trimmed by 0 bases and the J gene end by 0 bases; junction bases not matched to a gene: 3. CDR3 coding DNA: TGCAGTGCTAGAGAGGGTAGCGGGAGCTCCTACAATGAGCAGTTCTTC. It yields the protein CSAREGSGSSYNEQFF.

This clonotype was recorded at least ten times. The rearrangement joins TRBV11-2 to TRBJ2-3, with 16 bases fitting TRBD2. CDR3 length: 16 residues. The ends lost 4 bases at V and 11 bases at J; junction bases unmatched: 9. The germline gives CDR1 SGHAT, CDR2 FQNNGV. CDR3 loop: CASSSPGLAGGLGQYF. As DNA, the CDR3 is TGTGCCAGCAGCTCCCCGGGACTAGCGGGGGGGCTTGGGCAGTATTTT. The complete variable domain, with remaining parts taken from reference TRBV11-2 and TRBJ2-3, reads EAGVAQSPRYKIIEKRQSVAFWCNPISGHATLYWYQQILGQGPKLLIQFQNNGVVDDSQLPKDRFSAERLKGVDSTLKIQPAKLEDSAVYLCASSSPGLAGGLGQYFGPGTRLTVL.

This clonotype was detected only a few times. CDR3 DNA sequence: TGCAGCGTTGAAGTCCTGAAATGGACAGGCTCCTACGAGCAGTACTTC. It codes for CSVEVLKWTGSYEQYF. The V gene is TRBV29-1, the J gene TRBJ2-7; 7 bases match TRBD1. J lost 0 bases, V lost 1 base, and 9 bases had no gene match. The CDR3 totals 16 residues. The germline V gene has CDR1 SQVTM and CDR2 ANQGSEA.

This clonotype has just a few counts. The rearrangement joins TRBV6-1 to TRBJ1-5; 7 bases are shared with TRBD1. The CDR3 length is 16 residues. Germline V gene data show CDR1 as MNHNS and CDR2 as SASEGT. V shed 6 bases, J shed 2 bases, and the junction held 10 bases outside the gene matches. For the CDR3, the DNA is TGTGCCAGCAGCCTATTAGGGGGCCCGGGCAATCAGCCCCAGCATTTT. Translating gives CASSLLGGPGNQPQHF.

Points on this clonotype: A read error may account for a junction end that differs from germline. The genes are TRBV12-3 or TRBV12-4 and TRBJ2-4, with 13 bases lining up with TRBD2. The CDR3 extends over 12 amino acids. CDR3 in DNA: TGTGCCAGCAGGACTAGCGGGGGGACCGTGCACTTC. This codes for CASRTSGGTVHF.

This clonotype is termed medium-sized. CDR3 coding DNA: TGCAGTGCTAGAGATCTGGGGACACTCGGGGGAGGCGATACGCAGTATTTT. It is translated as CSARDLGTLGGGDTQYF. The chain couples TRBV20-1 to TRBJ2-3, with D tentatively TRBD1 or TRBD2 (6 bases each). The germline gives CDR1 DFQATT, CDR2 SNEGSKA (reference sequence). Trimming shortened V by 0 bases and J by 6 bases, and 22 bases separated the two germline ends. CDR3 length: 17 amino acids.

The gene calls are TRBV7-3 and TRBJ2-5; D possibly corresponds to TRBD2 (5 bases). Germline V gene data show CDR1 as SGHTA and CDR2 as FQGTGA. The CDR3 loop spans 14 amino acids. Trimming shortened V by 1 base and J by 7 bases, and 13 bases separated the two germline ends. CDR3 DNA sequence: TGTGCCAGCAGCTTAAGCGGTAACGGAGGGACCCAGTACTTC. It specifies CASSLSGNGGTQYF.

This clonotype appeared a few times. The CDR3 sequence: CASSYAAGATYEQYF. The CDR3, as DNA: TGTGCCAGCAGTTACGCGGCAGGGGCGACCTACGAGCAGTACTTC. This chain joins TRBV6-5 and TRBJ2-7, with a tentative D call TRBD1 (6 bases). V gave up 2 bases and J gave up 2 bases, with 13 bases separating them. Germline CDR1 and CDR2: MNHEY and SVGAGI. This CDR3 has 15 amino acids.

V is TRBV28 and J is TRBJ1-5, with TRBD1 matching 12 bases. Germline-derived CDR1 and CDR2 are MDHEN and SYDVKM. CDR3 size: 17 residues. Trimming removed 5 bases from V and 1 base from J; junction bases left unmatched: 6. CDR3 protein: CASSSPGQGASNQPQHF. DNA for the CDR3: TGTGCCAGCAGTAGCCCGGGACAGGGGGCCAGCAATCAGCCCCAGCATTTT.

V is TRBV18 and J is TRBJ2-4; 9 bases agree with TRBD1. Trimming removed 6 bases from V and 5 bases from J; junction bases left unmatched: 8. From germline, CDR1 is KGHSH and CDR2 LQKENI. CDR3 length: 15 residues. The CDR3 is CASSLDRGGQNIQYF. The DNA for the CDR3 is TGTGCCAGCTCTCTGGACAGGGGAGGGCAAAACATTCAGTACTTC.

The J gene is TRBJ2-3, the V gene TRBV15, with a possible D match to TRBD1 (6 bases). V gave up 0 bases and J gave up 4 bases, with 11 bases separating them. The CDR3 extends over 15 amino acids. Germline V gives CDR1 LNHNV, CDR2 YYDKDF (reference sequence). The CDR3 nucleotides are TGTGCCACCAGCAGAGATTTTCAGGGGTCAGATACGCAGTATTTT. Translated: CATSRDFQGSDTQYF. The entire variable domain, with the rest obtained from reference TRBV15 and TRBJ2-3, is as follows: DAMVIQNPRYQVTQFGKPVTLSCSQTLNHNVMYWYQQKSSQAPKLLFHYYDKDFNNEADTPDNFQSRRPNTSFCFLDIRSPGLGDTAMYLCATSRDFQGSDTQYFGPGTRLTVL.

This clonotype was seen a few times. CDR3 coding DNA: TGCAGTGCTAGGGCCTTGGAAGGGCGGTTGGAGACCCAGTACTTC. Encoded protein: CSARALEGRLETQYF. The chain recombines TRBV20-1 with TRBJ2-5; D gene uncertain. Trimming removed 3 bases from V and 5 bases from J, with 19 bases in between. The CDR3 length is 15 residues. Germline V lookup: CDR1 DFQATT, CDR2 SNEGSKA (reference sequence).

This clonotype was counted ten times or more. The chain uses TRBV4-1 and TRBJ2-3; the match to TRBD1 covers 7 bases. Germline trimming cut 1 base from V and 2 bases from J; bases unmatched to any gene: 6. Germline CDR1 MGHRA, CDR2 YSYEKL. The CDR3 length is 16 residues. CDR3 nucleotides: TGCGCCAGCAGCCAAGCTAAGGGGGCAGTCACAGATACGCAGTATTTT. It encodes CASSQAKGAVTDTQYF.

This sequence joins TRBV27 and TRBJ2-7; 13 bases line up with TRBD2. V dropped 3 bases and J dropped 6; count of bases not matched to a gene: 5. The length of the CDR3 is 15 residues. The germline CDR1 and CDR2 sequences are MNHEY and SMNVEV (reference sequence). The CDR3 nucleotides read TGTGCCAGCAGTTTGGGACTAGCGGGAACTACCGAGCAGTACTTC. Protein product: CASSLGLAGTTEQYF.

This clonotype was observed a few times. The chain recombines TRBV12-3 or TRBV12-4 with TRBJ1-2; 8 bases are shared with TRBD1. V shed 7 bases, J shed 8 bases, and the junction held 12 bases outside the gene matches. The CDR3 loop spans 14 amino acids. CDR3 amino acids: CASIASGQGYGYTF. The CDR3 nucleotides are TGTGCCAGCATCGCGAGCGGACAGGGATACGGCTACACCTTC.

This clonotype has only a few counts. The chain has TRBV29-1 and TRBJ2-5; maybe TRBD1 (5 bases). The CDR3 runs 13 residues. Germline loops: CDR1 SQVTM, CDR2 ANQGSEA. Trimming left V 3 bases short and J 4 bases short, with 12 bases between. The CDR3 DNA follows: TGCAGCGTTGATCAGGGTTTGCGAGAGACCCAGTACTTC. Residues: CSVDQGLRETQYF.